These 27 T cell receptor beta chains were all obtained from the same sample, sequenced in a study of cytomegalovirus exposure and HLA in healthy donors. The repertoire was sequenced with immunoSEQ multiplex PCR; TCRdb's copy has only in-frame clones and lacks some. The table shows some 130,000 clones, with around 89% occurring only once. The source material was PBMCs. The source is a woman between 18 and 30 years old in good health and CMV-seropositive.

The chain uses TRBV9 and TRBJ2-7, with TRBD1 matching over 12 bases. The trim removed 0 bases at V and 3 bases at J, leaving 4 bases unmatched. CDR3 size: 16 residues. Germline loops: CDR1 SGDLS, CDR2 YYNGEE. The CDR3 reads CASSVGGTGGVYEQYF. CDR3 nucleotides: TGTGCCAGCAGCGTAGGGGGGACAGGGGGCGTCTACGAGCAGTACTTC.

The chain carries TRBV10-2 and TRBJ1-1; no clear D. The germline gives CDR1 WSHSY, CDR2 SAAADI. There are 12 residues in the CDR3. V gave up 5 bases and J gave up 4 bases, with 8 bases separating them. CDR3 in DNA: TGCGCCAGCAGTACAGCGGTCACTGAAGCTTTCTTT. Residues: CASSTAVTEAFF.

CDR3 amino acids: CASSPSGGGAYGYTF. CDR3 DNA: TGTGCCAGCAGCCCTAGTGGAGGAGGGGCCTATGGCTACACCTTC. The chain uses TRBV7-9 and TRBJ1-2; TRBD1 might be the D (5 bases). Trimming took off 5 bases at V and 4 bases at J, with 17 bases between the two ends. Germline assignment: CDR1 SEHNR and CDR2 FQNEAQ (reference sequence). This CDR3 region has 15 residues. The full variable domain, with the rest looked up from reference TRBV7-9 and TRBJ1-2, is DTGVSQNPRHKITKRGQNVTFRCDPISEHNRLYWYRQTLGQGPEFLTYFQNEAQLEKSRLLSDRFSAERPKGSFSTLEIQRTEQGDSAMYLCASSPSGGGAYGYTFGSGTRLTVV.

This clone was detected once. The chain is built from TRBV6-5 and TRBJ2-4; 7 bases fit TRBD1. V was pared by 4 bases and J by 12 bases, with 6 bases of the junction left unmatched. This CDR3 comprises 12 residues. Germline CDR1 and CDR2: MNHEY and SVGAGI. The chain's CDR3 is CASSSDRVGQYF. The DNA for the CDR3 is TGTGCCAGCAGTTCTGACAGGGTCGGTCAGTACTTC.

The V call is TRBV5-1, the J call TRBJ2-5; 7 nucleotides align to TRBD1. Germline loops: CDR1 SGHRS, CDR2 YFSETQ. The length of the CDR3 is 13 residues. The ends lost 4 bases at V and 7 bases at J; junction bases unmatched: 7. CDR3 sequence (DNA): TGCGCCAGCAGCGCGACAGGGATGGGGACCCAGTACTTC. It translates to CASSATGMGTQYF.

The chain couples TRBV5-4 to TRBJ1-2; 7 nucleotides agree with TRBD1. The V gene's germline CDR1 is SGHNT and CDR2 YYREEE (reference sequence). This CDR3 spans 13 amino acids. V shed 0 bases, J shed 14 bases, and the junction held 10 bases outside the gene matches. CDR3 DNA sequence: TGTGCCAGCAGCTTGGCCGGCAGTCAGGGGGGAACCTTC. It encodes CASSLAGSQGGTF.

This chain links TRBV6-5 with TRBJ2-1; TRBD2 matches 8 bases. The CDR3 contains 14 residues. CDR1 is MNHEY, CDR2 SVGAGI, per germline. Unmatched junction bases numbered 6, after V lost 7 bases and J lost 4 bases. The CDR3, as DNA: TGTGCCAGCAAGATGCGGGGGGTATACAATGAGCAGTTCTTC. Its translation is CASKMRGVYNEQFF.

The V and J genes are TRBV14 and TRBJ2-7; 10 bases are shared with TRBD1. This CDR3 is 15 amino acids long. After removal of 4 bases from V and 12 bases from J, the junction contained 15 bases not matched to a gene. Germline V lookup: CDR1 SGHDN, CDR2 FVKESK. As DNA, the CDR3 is TGTGCCAGCAGCCTCTTAGGGACAGGGGCGCCCCCCGCGTACTTC. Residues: CASSLLGTGAPPAYF.

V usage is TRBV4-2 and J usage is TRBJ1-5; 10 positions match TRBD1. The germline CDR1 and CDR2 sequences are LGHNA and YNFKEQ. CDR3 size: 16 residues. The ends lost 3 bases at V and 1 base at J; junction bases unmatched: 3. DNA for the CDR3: TGTGCCAGCAGCCAGGGACAGGGGCCGAGCAATCAGCCCCAGCATTTT. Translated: CASSQGQGPSNQPQHF.

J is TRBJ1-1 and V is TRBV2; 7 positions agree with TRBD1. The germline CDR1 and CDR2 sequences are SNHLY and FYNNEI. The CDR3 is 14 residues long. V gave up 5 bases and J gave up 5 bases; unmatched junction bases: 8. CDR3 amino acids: CASSHDRAGTEAFF. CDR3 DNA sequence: TGTGCCAGCAGTCATGACAGGGCAGGTACTGAAGCTTTCTTT.

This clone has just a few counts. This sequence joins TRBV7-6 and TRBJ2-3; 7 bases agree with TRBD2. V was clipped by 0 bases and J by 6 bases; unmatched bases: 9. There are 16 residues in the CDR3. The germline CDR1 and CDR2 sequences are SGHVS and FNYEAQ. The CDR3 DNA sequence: TGTGCCAGCAGCTTAGCGGGAGGGCCAGCGAGTGATACGCAGTATTTT. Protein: CASSLAGGPASDTQYF.

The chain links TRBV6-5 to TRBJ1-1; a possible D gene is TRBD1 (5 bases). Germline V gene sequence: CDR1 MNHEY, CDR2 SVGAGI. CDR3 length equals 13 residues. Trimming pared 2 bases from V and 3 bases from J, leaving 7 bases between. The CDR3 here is CASSYARDTEAFF. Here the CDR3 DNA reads TGTGCCAGCAGTTACGCCAGGGACACTGAAGCTTTCTTT.

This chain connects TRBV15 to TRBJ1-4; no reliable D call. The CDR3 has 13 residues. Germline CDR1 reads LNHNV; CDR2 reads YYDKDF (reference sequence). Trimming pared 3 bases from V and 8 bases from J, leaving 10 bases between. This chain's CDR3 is CATSRPGGEKLFF. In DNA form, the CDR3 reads TGTGCCACCAGCAGGCCAGGTGGAGAAAAACTGTTTTTT.

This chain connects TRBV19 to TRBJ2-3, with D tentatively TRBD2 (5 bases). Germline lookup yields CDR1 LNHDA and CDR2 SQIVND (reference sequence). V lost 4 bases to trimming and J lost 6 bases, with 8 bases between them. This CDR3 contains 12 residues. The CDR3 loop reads CASSTTGDTQYF. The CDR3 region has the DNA TGTGCCAGTAGTACCACGGGGGATACGCAGTATTTT.

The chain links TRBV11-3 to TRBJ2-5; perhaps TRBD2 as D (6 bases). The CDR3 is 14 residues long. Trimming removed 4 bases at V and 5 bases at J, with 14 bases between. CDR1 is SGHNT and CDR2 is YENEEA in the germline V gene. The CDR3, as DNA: TGTGCCAGCAGCTCTAGAGTGGAGGGGGAGACCCAGTACTTC. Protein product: CASSSRVEGETQYF. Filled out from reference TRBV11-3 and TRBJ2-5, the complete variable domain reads EAGVVQSPRYKIIEKKQPVAFWCNPISGHNTLYWYLQNLGQGPELLIRYENEEAVDDSQLPKDRFSAERLKGVDSTLKIQPAELGDSAVYLCASSSRVEGETQYFGPGTRLLVL.

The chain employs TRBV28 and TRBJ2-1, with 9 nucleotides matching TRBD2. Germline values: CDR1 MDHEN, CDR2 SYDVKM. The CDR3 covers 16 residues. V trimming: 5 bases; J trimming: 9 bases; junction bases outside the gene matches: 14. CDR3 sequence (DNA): TGTGCCAGCAGTCTCCCCGGGACTAGCAGGGTCGGTGAGCAGTTCTTC. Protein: CASSLPGTSRVGEQFF. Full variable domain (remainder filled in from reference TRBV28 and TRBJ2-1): DVKVTQSSRYLVKRTGEKVFLECVQDMDHENMFWYRQDPGLGLRLIYFSYDVKMKEKGDIPEGYSVSREKKERFSLILESASTNQTSMYLCASSLPGTSRVGEQFFGPGTRLTVL.

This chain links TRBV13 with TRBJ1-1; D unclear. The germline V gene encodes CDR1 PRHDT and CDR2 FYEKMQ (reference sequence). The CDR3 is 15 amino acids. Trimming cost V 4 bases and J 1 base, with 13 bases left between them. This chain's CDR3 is CASSSVEVGNTEAFF. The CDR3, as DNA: TGTGCCAGCAGCTCCGTCGAGGTAGGGAACACTGAAGCTTTCTTT.

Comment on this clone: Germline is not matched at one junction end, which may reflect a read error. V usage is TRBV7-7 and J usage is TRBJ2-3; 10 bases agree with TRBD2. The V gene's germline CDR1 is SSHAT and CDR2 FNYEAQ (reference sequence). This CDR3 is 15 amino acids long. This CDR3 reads CASSSSSGGGDTQYF. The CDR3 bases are TGTGCTAGCAGCTCTTCTAGCGGGGGAGGGGATACGCAGTATTTT.

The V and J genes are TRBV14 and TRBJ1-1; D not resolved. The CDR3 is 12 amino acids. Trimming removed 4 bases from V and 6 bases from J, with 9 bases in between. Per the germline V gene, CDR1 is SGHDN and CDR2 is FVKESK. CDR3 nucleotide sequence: TGTGCCAGCAGCCGGTCGGGGTCTGAAGCTTTCTTT. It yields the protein CASSRSGSEAFF.

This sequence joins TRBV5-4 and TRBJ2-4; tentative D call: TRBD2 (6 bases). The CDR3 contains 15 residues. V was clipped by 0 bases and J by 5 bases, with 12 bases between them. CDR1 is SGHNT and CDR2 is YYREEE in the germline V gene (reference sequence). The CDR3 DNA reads TGTGCCAGCAGCTTGGACCCGGGAGTAGAAAACATTCAGTACTTC. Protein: CASSLDPGVENIQYF.

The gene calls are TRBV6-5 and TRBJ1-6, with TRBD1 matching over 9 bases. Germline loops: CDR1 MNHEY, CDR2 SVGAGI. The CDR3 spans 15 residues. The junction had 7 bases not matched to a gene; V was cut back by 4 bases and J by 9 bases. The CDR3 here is CASSFRDRAGSPLHF. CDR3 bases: TGTGCCAGCAGTTTCCGGGACAGGGCAGGTTCACCCCTCCACTTT.

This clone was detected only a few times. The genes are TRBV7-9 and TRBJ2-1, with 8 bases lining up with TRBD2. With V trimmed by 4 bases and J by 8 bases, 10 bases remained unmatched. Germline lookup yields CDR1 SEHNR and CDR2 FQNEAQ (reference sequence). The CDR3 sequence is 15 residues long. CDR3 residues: CASSSPGGGMYEQFF. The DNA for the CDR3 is TGTGCCAGCAGCTCCCCGGGCGGGGGGATGTATGAGCAGTTCTTC.

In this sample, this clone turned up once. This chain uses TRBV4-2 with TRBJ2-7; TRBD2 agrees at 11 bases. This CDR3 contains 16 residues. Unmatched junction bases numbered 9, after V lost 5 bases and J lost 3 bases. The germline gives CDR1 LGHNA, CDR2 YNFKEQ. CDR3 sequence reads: CASSFTVGTSGYEQYF. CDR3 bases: TGTGCCAGCAGCTTCACGGTCGGGACTAGCGGCTACGAGCAGTACTTC.

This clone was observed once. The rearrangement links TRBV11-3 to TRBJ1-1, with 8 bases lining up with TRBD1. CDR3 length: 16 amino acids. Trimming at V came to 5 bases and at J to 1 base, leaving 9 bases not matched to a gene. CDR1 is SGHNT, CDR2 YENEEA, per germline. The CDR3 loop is CASSHTLGTGNTEAFF. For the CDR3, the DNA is TGTGCCAGCAGCCACACCTTGGGGACAGGGAACACTGAAGCTTTCTTT. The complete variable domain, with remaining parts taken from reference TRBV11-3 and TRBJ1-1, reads EAGVVQSPRYKIIEKKQPVAFWCNPISGHNTLYWYLQNLGQGPELLIRYENEEAVDDSQLPKDRFSAERLKGVDSTLKIQPAELGDSAVYLCASSHTLGTGNTEAFFGQGTRLTVV.

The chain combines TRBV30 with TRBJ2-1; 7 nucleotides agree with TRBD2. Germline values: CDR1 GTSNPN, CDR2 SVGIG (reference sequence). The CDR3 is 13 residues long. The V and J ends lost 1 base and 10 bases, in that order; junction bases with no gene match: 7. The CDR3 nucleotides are TGTGCCTGGAGTGCCAATCAGGGAGGGGAGCAGTTCTTC. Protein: CAWSANQGGEQFF.

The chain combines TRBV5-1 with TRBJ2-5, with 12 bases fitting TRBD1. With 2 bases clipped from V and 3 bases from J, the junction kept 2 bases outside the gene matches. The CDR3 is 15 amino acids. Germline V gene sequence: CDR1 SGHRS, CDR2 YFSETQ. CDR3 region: CASSFGTGGEETQYF. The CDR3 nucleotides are TGCGCCAGCAGCTTTGGGACAGGGGGCGAAGAGACCCAGTACTTC.

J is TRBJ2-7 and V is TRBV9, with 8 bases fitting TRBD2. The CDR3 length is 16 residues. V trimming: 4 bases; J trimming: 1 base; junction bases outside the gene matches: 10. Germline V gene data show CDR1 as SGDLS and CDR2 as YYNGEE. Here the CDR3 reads CASSPRTGGESYEQYF. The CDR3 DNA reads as TGTGCCAGCAGCCCAAGGACCGGGGGGGAGTCCTACGAGCAGTACTTC.